This T cell receptor beta chain was captured by sequencing in a study of CD8 T cells in ankylosing spondylitis. Study results and caveats: Earlier literature documents some of the motif variants in reactive arthritis synovial fluid and blood. Relatively scarce in peripheral blood, disease-linked clones were CD8+. The authors reported significant enrichment of disease-linked clones in matched ankylosing spondylitis synovial fluid.

Libraries of TCR beta came from quantitative 5'-RACE with molecular barcodes. TCRdb passed the 5' RACE reads through MiXCR, listing each CDR3 protein once. The table records about 160,000 distinct CDR3 sequences, 15% to 20% of them present only once. This clonotype was counted at least ten times. As yet, its antigen is unknown. The ends lost 5 bases at V and 8 bases at J; junction bases unmatched: 11. Germline V CDR1 and CDR2: DFQATT, SNEGSKA (reference sequence). The CDR3 is 13 amino acids. The sequenced sample consisted of blood, either unsorted or a sorted T cell fraction (not recorded which). The chain links TRBV20-1 to TRBJ1-2; 7 bases are a match to TRBD1. The sequence was obtained from a male donor with ankylosing spondylitis or in good health (not recorded which). Written as DNA, the CDR3 is TGCAGTGCTGGCCCGGGACAGATAGAGGGCTACACCTTC. Protein product: CSAGPGQIEGYTF.